The 2 T cell receptor beta chains reported below all come from one sample, sequenced in a study of molecular identifiers for immune sequencing clone quantification. A single record per CDR3 protein comes from TCRdb applying MiXCR to the PCR reads. This sample has 97,000 or so distinct CDR3 sequences, with about a third found just once. Sequencing used naive CD8+ T cells from blood, with Jurkat cell RNA spiked in. The subset denotes: FACS-sorted CD8+CD4-CCR7+CD45RA+ naive T cells. Source of these receptors: a human donor in good health. Some libraries in this study had Jurkat cell RNA spiked in.

This clonotype was seen a few times. V and J are TRBV13 and TRBJ2-5, with unresolved D. The CDR3 contains 13 residues. The germline V gene has CDR1 PRHDT and CDR2 FYEKMQ (reference sequence). The V and J ends lost 5 bases and 4 bases respectively, with 11 bases between them. The CDR3 spells CASSQISGETQYF. CDR3 DNA sequence: TGTGCCAGCAGCCAAATCAGTGGAGAGACCCAGTACTTC.

The chain employs TRBV7-8 and TRBJ2-5; D uncertain. Trimming shortened V by 0 bases and J by 5 bases, and 16 bases separated the two germline ends. The CDR3 consists of 16 residues. CDR1 is SGHVS, CDR2 FQNEAQ, per germline. The CDR3 coding sequence is TGTGCCAGCAGCTTAGCCCGATCTAGAAAGTATGAGACCCAGTACTTC. Its protein is CASSLARSRKYETQYF.